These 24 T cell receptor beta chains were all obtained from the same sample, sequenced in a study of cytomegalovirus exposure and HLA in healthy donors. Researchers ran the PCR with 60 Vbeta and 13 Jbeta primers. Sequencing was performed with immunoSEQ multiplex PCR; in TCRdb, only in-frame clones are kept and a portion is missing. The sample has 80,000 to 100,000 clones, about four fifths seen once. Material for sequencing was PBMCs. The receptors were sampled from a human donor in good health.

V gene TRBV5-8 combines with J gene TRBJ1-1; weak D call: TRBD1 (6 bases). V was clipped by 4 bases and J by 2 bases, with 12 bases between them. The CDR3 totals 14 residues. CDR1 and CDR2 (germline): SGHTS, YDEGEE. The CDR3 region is CASSHGQFNTEAFF. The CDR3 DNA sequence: TGTGCCAGCAGCCATGGACAGTTTAACACTGAAGCTTTCTTT. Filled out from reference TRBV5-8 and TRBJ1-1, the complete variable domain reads EAGVTQSPTHLIKTRGQQATLRCSPISGHTSVYWYQQALGLGLQFLLWYDEGEERNRGNFPPRFSGRQFPNYSSELNVNALELEDSALYLCASSHGQFNTEAFFGQGTRLTVV.

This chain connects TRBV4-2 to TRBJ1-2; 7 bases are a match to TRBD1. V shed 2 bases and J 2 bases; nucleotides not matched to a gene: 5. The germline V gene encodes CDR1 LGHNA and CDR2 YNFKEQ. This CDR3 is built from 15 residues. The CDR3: CASSQNTGDNYGYTF. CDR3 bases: TGTGCCAGCAGCCAAAATACAGGGGACAACTATGGCTACACCTTC.

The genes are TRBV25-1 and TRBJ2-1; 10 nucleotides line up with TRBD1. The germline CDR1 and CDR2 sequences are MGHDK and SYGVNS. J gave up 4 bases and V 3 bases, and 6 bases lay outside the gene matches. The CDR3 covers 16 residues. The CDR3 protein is CASSEDRGMAYNEQFF. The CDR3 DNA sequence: TGTGCCAGCAGTGAGGACAGGGGGATGGCTTACAATGAGCAGTTCTTC.

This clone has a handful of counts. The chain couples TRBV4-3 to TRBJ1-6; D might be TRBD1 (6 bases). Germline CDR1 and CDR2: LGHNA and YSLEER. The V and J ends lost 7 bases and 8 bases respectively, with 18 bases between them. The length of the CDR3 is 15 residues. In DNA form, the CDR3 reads TGCGCCAGCACCAAGGGCGCAGGGGATCATTCACCCCTCCACTTT. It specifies CASTKGAGDHSPLHF.

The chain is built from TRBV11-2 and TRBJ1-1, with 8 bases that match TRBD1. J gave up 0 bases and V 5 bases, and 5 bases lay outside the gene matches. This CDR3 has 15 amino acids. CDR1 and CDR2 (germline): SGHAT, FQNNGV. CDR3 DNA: TGTGCCAGCAGCGGGGGCAGGGGGCTGAACACTGAAGCTTTCTTT. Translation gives CASSGGRGLNTEAFF.

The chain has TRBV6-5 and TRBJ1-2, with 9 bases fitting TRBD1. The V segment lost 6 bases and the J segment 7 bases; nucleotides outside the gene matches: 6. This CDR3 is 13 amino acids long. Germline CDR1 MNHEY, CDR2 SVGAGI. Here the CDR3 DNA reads TGTGCCAGCAGCGGGACAGGGCCTGCTGGCTACACCTTC. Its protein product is CASSGTGPAGYTF.

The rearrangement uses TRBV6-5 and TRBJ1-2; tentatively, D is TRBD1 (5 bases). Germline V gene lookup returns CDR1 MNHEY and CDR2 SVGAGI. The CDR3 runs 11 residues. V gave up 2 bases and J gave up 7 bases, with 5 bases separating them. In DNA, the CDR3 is TGTGCCAGCAGTTACGGGGCTGGCTACACCTTC. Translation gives CASSYGAGYTF.

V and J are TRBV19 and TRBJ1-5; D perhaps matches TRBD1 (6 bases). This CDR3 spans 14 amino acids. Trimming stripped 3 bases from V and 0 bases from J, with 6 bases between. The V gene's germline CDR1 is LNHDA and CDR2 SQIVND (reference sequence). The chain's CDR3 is CASSIRGSNQPQHF. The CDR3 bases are TGTGCCAGTAGTATCAGGGGTAGCAATCAGCCCCAGCATTTT.

CDR3 amino acids: CASSYPATGGEQFF. The CDR3 DNA reads as TGTGCCAGCAGTTACCCAGCTACTGGGGGCGAGCAGTTCTTC. V and J are TRBV6-5 and TRBJ2-1; possible D gene TRBD1, 6 bases. The CDR3 consists of 14 residues. Germline CDR1 MNHEY, CDR2 SVGAGI. Trimming removed 2 bases from V and 10 bases from J, with 15 bases in between.

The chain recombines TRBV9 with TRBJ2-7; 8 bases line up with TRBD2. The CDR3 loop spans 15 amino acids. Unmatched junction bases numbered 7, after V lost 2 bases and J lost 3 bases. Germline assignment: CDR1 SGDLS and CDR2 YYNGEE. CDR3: CASSVEVSGSYEQYF. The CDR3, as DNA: TGTGCCAGCAGCGTGGAAGTCAGCGGGAGCTACGAGCAGTACTTC.

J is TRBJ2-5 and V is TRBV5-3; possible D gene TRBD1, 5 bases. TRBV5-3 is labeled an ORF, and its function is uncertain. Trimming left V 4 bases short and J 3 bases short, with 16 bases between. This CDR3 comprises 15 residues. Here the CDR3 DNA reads TGTGCCAGAAGCCAGGTCGTGGTAGGGGAAGAGACCCAGTACTTC. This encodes CARSQVVVGEETQYF.

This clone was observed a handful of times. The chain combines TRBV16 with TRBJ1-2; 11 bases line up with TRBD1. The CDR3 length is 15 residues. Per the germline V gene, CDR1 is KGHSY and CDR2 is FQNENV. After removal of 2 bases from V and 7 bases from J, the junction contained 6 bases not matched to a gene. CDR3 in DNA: TGTGCCAGCAGCCAAATCGGGACAGGGGGTGGTGGCTACACCTTC. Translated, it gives CASSQIGTGGGGYTF. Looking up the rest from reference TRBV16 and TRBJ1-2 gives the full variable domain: GEEVAQTPKHLVRGEGQKAKLYCAPIKGHSYVFWYQQVLKNEFKFLISFQNENVFDETGMPKERFSAKCLPNSPCSLEIQATKLEDSAVYFCASSQIGTGGGGYTFGSGTRLTVV.

This chain's CDR3 is CASTRASGSVTDTQYF. The CDR3 DNA sequence: TGTGCCAGCACGAGGGCTAGCGGGAGTGTCACAGATACGCAGTATTTT. The rearrangement links TRBV9 to TRBJ2-3; TRBD2 matches at 10 bases. The V gene's germline CDR1 is SGDLS and CDR2 YYNGEE. There are 16 residues in the CDR3. The trim removed 6 bases at V and 2 bases at J, leaving 9 bases unmatched.

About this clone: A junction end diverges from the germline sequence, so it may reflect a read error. The CDR3 loop is CASSTTGMAETQYF. DNA for the CDR3: TGTGCTAGCAGCACCACAGGGATGGCAGAGACCCAGTACTTC. This chain links TRBV7-7 with TRBJ2-5; D perhaps matches TRBD1 (6 bases). This CDR3 contains 14 residues. The germline V gene encodes CDR1 SSHAT and CDR2 FNYEAQ (reference sequence).

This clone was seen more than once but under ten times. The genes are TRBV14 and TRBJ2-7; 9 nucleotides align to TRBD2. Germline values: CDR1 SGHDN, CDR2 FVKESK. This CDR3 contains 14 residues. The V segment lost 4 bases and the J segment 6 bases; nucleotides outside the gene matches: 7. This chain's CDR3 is CASSLAGVLSEQYF. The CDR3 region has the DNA TGTGCCAGCAGCCTAGCGGGAGTTCTCTCCGAGCAGTACTTC.

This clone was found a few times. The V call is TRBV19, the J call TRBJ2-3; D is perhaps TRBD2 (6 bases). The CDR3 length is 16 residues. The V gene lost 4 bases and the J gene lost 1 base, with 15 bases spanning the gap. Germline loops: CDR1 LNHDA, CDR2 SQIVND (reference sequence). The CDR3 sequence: CASSNGLAYGTDTQYF. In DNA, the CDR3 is TGTGCCAGTAGTAATGGGCTAGCGTACGGCACAGATACGCAGTATTTT. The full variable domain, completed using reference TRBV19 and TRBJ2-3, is DGGITQSPKYLFRKEGQNVTLSCEQNLNHDAMYWYRQDPGQGLRLIYYSQIVNDFQKGDIAEGYSVSREKKESFPLTVTSAQKNPTAFYLCASSNGLAYGTDTQYFGPGTRLTVL.

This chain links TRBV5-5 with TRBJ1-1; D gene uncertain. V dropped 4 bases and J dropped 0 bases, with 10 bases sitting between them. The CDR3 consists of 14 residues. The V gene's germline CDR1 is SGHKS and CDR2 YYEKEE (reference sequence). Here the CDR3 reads CASSPGPLNTEAFF. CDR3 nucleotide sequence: TGTGCCAGCAGCCCAGGTCCCTTGAACACTGAAGCTTTCTTT. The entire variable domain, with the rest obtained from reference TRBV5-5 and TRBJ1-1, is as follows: DAGVTQSPTHLIKTRGQQVTLRCSPISGHKSVSWYQQVLGQGPQFIFQYYEKEERGRGNFPDRFSARQFPNYSSELNVNALLLGDSALYLCASSPGPLNTEAFFGQGTRLTVV.

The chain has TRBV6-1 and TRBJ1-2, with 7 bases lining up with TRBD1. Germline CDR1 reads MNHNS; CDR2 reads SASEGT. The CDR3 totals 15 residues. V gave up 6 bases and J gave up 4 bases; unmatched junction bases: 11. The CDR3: CASRDREGAIYGYTF. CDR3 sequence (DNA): TGTGCCAGCAGGGACCGGGAGGGGGCAATCTATGGCTACACCTTC.

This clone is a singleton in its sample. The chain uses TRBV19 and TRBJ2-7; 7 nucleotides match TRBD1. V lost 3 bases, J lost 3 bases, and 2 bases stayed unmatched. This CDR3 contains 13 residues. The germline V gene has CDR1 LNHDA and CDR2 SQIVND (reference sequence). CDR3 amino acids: CASSIRDSYEQYF. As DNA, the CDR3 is TGTGCCAGTAGTATCCGGGACAGCTACGAGCAGTACTTC.

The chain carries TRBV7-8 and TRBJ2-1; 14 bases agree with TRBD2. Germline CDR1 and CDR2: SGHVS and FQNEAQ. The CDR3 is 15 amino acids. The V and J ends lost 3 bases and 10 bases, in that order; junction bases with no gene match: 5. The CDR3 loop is CASSLGLAGVGEQFF. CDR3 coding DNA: TGTGCCAGCAGCTTGGGACTAGCGGGGGTGGGGGAGCAGTTCTTC.

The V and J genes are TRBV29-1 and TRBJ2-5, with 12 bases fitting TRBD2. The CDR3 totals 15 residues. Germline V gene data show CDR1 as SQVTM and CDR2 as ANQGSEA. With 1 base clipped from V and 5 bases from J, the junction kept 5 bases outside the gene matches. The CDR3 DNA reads TGCAGCGTTGAAGGGACTAGCGGGAACGTGGAGACCCAGTACTTC. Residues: CSVEGTSGNVETQYF.

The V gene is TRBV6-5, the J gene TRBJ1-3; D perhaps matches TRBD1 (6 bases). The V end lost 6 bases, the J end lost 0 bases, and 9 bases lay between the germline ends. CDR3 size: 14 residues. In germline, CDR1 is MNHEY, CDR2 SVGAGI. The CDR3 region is CASRQGFSGNTIYF. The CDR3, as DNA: TGTGCCAGCAGGCAGGGGTTCTCTGGAAACACCATATATTTT.

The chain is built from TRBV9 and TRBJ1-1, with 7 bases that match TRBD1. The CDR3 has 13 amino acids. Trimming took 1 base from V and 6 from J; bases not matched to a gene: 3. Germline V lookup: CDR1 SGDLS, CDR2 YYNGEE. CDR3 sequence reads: CASSVKGGAEAFF. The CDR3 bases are TGTGCCAGCAGCGTAAAAGGGGGCGCTGAAGCTTTCTTT.

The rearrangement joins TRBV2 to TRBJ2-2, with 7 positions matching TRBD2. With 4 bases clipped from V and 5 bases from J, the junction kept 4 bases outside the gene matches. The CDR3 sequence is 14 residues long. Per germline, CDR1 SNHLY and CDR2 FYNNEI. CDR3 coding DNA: TGTGCCAGCAGTGGGACTAGGGGTACCGGGGAGCTGTTTTTT. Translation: CASSGTRGTGELFF.